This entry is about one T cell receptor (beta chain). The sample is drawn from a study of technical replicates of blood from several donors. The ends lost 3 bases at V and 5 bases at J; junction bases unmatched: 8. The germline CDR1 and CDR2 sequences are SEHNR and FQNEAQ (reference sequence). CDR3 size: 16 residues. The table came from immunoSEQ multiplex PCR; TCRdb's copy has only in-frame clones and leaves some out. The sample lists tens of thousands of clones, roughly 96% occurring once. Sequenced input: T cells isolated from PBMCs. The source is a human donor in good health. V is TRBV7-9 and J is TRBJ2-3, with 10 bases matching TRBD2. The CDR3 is CASSFRAGGPGDTQYF. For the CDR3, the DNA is TGTGCCAGCAGCTTCCGAGCGGGGGGGCCAGGAGATACGCAGTATTTT.